These 7 T cell receptor beta chains share one sample of origin, sequenced in a study of T-cell memory formation after mild COVID-19. TCRdb itself ran the 5' RACE reads through MiXCR, one entry per CDR3 protein. The sample records a few hundred thousand distinct CDR3 sequences, roughly 18% being singletons. Sequences were obtained from PBMCs or a T cell subset sorted from them (not recorded which). Source of these receptors: a man aged 18 to 30 who had mild COVID-19 (a few samples of this study predate the infection). Cell type and time point are not known.

In this sample, this clonotype turned up many times. The CDR3 bases are TGCAGTGCTAGGCTCCCGGGACTTTACGAAGATCAAGAGACCCAGTACTTC. Translated, it gives CSARLPGLYEDQETQYF. The rearrangement joins TRBV20-1 to TRBJ2-5; D may be TRBD2 (6 bases). Germline values: CDR1 DFQATT, CDR2 SNEGSKA (reference sequence). Trimming removed 3 bases from V and 2 bases from J, with 22 bases in between. This CDR3 comprises 17 residues.

The CDR3 nucleotides are TGTGCCAGCAGCATTGATATCACTGAAGCTTTCTTT. It yields the protein CASSIDITEAFF. This chain joins TRBV7-9 and TRBJ1-1, with no clear D. Germline CDR1 SEHNR, CDR2 FQNEAQ (reference sequence). The germline V and J ends were trimmed by 5 bases and 4 bases, with 8 bases remaining between them. The CDR3 has 12 residues.

This clonotype was observed a handful of times. This chain joins TRBV5-5 and TRBJ2-5; possible D gene TRBD2, 7 bases. Germline CDR1 reads SGHKS; CDR2 reads YYEKEE (reference sequence). The CDR3 covers 15 residues. V gave up 2 bases and J gave up 4 bases, with 15 bases separating them. The CDR3 coding sequence is TGTGCCAGCAGCTTCGGGGGGCAGGGTACAGAGACCCAGTACTTC. It translates to CASSFGGQGTETQYF.

This rearrangement joins TRBV6-2 or TRBV6-3 to TRBJ1-5; tentative D call: TRBD1 (5 bases). The CDR3 totals 16 residues. Germline V gene lookup returns CDR1 MNHEY and CDR2 SVGEGT. Between the trimmed V and J ends, which lost 7 bases and 2 bases, there was a span of 18 bases. The CDR3 region is CASTGGDRPGNQPQHF. CDR3 nucleotides: TGTGCCAGCACCGGAGGGGATCGGCCTGGCAATCAGCCCCAGCATTTT.

This clonotype has a handful of counts. The V gene is TRBV6-5, the J gene TRBJ2-2; D remains unclear. Trimming took 3 bases from V and 8 from J, leaving 13 bases between them. CDR1 and CDR2 from the germline V gene are MNHEY and SVGAGI. This CDR3 spans 14 amino acids. CDR3 nucleotides: TGTGCCAGCAGTTATTCACCTAGGTCGGGGGAGCTGTTTTTT. This translates into CASSYSPRSGELFF.

The CDR3 protein is CATSDEREDVLSPLHF. CDR3 coding DNA: TGTGCCACCAGTGATGAACGGGAAGACGTATTATCACCCCTCCACTTT. The gene calls are TRBV24-1 and TRBJ1-6; D uncertain. Germline assignment: CDR1 KGHDR and CDR2 SFDVKD. This CDR3 has 16 residues. Trimming pared 3 bases from V and 10 bases from J, leaving 18 bases between.

This clonotype was seen more than once but under ten times. The J gene is TRBJ2-3, the V gene TRBV5-1; D remains ambiguous. This CDR3 region has 12 residues. CDR1 SGHRS and CDR2 YFSETQ come from the germline V gene. Trimming removed 3 bases from V and 3 bases from J, with 5 bases in between. This CDR3 is CASSYNTDTQYF. In DNA, the CDR3 is TGCGCCAGCAGCTATAATACAGATACGCAGTATTTT.